The entry that follows covers one T cell receptor (beta chain) sequence. This sample is part of a study of blood T cell repertoires in COVID-19. Clones were sequenced by immunoSEQ multiplex PCR, and TCRdb holds only the in-frame ones, with some missing. The table lists some 220,000 clones, 83% of them singletons, with 5.5% in the top ten. From germline, CDR1 is MDHEN and CDR2 SYDVKM. The CDR3 contains 12 residues. With 10 bases removed from V and 6 bases from J, the gap between germline ends came to 13 bases. The source material was peripheral blood. The chain recombines TRBV28 with TRBJ1-5; D unresolved. The source is a human donor in a cohort sampled during active COVID-19. The CDR3 region has the DNA TGTGCCACGCTCAAGCGGGGTCAGCCCCAGCATTTT. Its translation is CATLKRGQPQHF. The full variable domain, in which reference TRBV28 and TRBJ1-5 provide the parts outside the CDR3, is DVKVTQSSRYLVKRTGEKVFLECVQDMDHENMFWYRQDPGLGLRLIYFSYDVKMKEKGDIPEGYSVSREKKERFSLILESASTNQTSMYLCATLKRGQPQHFGDGTRLSIL.